A selection of T cell receptor beta chains follows, all from one sample in a study of cytomegalovirus exposure and HLA in healthy donors. Using immunoSEQ multiplex PCR, the repertoire was profiled, and TCRdb retains in-frame clones only, with some absent. The sample includes about 190,000 clones, over 80% seen only once; the top ten take approximately 1.2%. The sequenced sample consisted of PBMCs. The source is a boy between 2 and 15 years old in good health and CMV-seronegative. CDR3s include the opening cysteine and the closing phenylalanine or tryptophan. Each record gives: J gene, clone size, D gene, V gene, CDR3 DNA, CDR3 protein. D genes are given only for firm matches. Not all rows give a size; the values are once, few, many and, for expanded clones, a class.

TRBJ1-1	once	.	TRBV21-1	TGTGCCAGCAGCAAATCGGACACTATGAACACTGAAGCTTTCTTT	CASSKSDTMNTEAFF
TRBJ2-7	.	.	TRBV5-6	TGTGCCAGCAGCTCCGGACAGATCTACGAGCAGTACTTC	CASSSGQIYEQYF
TRBJ2-1	.	.	TRBV11-3	TGTGCCAGCAGCCCAGGAGGTGGGAATGAGCAGTTCTTC	CASSPGGGNEQFF
TRBJ2-1	.	TRBD2	TRBV5-6	TGTGCCAGCAGCTTGGGTGTCGGGGGGGGCTCCTACAATGAGCAGTTCTTC	CASSLGVGGGSYNEQFF
TRBJ1-2	few	TRBD1	TRBV6-5	TGTGCCAGCAGTCGGACAGGGATTAATCATGGCTACACCTTC	CASSRTGINHGYTF
TRBJ2-4	.	TRBD2	TRBV4-2	TGTGCCAGCAGCCAAGAACTAGCGGGAGACCGGGAAAACATTCAGTACTTC	CASSQELAGDRENIQYF
TRBJ1-2	.	TRBD1	TRBV5-8	TGTGCCAGCATCCGGACAGGGCCGACTGACTATGGCTACACCTTC	CASIRTGPTDYGYTF
TRBJ1-2	.	.	TRBV27	TGTGCCAGCAGTTTTAACCCCGGCGGGGTTCTAGGTGGCTACACCTTC	CASSFNPGGVLGGYTF
TRBJ1-2	.	.	TRBV19	TGTGCCAGTAGTCGGGACACTAACTATGGCTACACCTTC	CASSRDTNYGYTF
TRBJ2-1	.	TRBD2	TRBV5-6	TGTGCCAGCAGTCCTGTGGGGGGGTCATCCTACAATGAGCAGTTCTTC	CASSPVGGSSYNEQFF
TRBJ1-2	.	TRBD1	TRBV7-2	TGTGCCAGCAGCTTAGCCGGGACAGGGAACTATGGCTACACCTTC	CASSLAGTGNYGYTF
TRBJ1-2	.	.	TRBV19	TGTGCCAGTAGTATAGGGACAGCTGATGGCTACACCTTC	CASSIGTADGYTF
TRBJ1-3	.	.	TRBV7-8	TGTGCCAGCAGTTCCGGTGGGGGGATCTCTGGAAACACCATATATTTT	CASSSGGGISGNTIYF
TRBJ2-1	.	TRBD2	TRBV30	TGTGCCTGGAGTTCCGGGACTAGCGGGAGGGCTGGCGAGCAGTTCTTC	CAWSSGTSGRAGEQFF
TRBJ1-1	.	TRBD1	TRBV4-2	TGTGCCAGCAGCCAAGTGACAGGGGCGGGAACTGAAGCTTTCTTT	CASSQVTGAGTEAFF
TRBJ1-6	.	TRBD1	TRBV19	TGTGCCACCCAGGGGACAGGGGAGAGGTTACTCCACTTT	CATQGTGERLLHF
TRBJ2-2	.	TRBD1	TRBV6-6	TGTGCCAGCAGTTCCTTCTCCAGACAGGGAGCCGGGGAGCTGTTTTTT	CASSSFSRQGAGELFF
TRBJ1-1	few	.	TRBV9	TGTGCCAGCAGCGTAGGTGGAGACACTGAAGCTTTCTTT	CASSVGGDTEAFF
TRBJ2-7	.	TRBD2	TRBV30	TGTGCCTGGAGTGCCAAACTAGCGGGAGGGAACGAGCAGTACTTC	CAWSAKLAGGNEQYF
TRBJ2-1	.	.	TRBV20-1	TGCAGTGCTGAGCGAGACAATGAGCAGTTCTTC	CSAERDNEQFF
TRBJ2-1	.	.	TRBV7-2	TGTGCCAGCAGCTTATTGCCTAGAAGCAATGAGCAGTTCTTC	CASSLLPRSNEQFF
TRBJ2-7	.	TRBD2	TRBV9	TGTGCCAGCAGCGTAGCTAGCGGGGATACCTACGAGCAGTACTTC	CASSVASGDTYEQYF
TRBJ2-7	.	.	TRBV6-6	TGTGCCAGCAGTTTTACAGGTCTGTTCTCCTACGAGCAGTACTTC	CASSFTGLFSYEQYF
TRBJ2-2	.	TRBD1	TRBV4-3	TGCGCCAGCAGCCAAGATGTGAGCGGACAGGGACCCGGGGAGCTGTTTTTT	CASSQDVSGQGPGELFF
TRBJ2-3	once	TRBD2	TRBV18	TGTGCCAGCTCACCACTAGCGGGAGCCCAAGCAGATACGCAGTATTTT	CASSPLAGAQADTQYF
TRBJ2-7	.	.	TRBV5-4	TGTGCCAGCAGCCTGGCACTCAACGAGCAGTACTTC	CASSLALNEQYF
TRBJ1-6	few	.	TRBV5-1	TGCGCCAGCAGCTTGGCAGGGGCGGATTATTCACCCCTCCACTTT	CASSLAGADYSPLHF
TRBJ1-1	.	.	TRBV7-9	TGTGCCAGCAGCCAGTACACCGGGGGGGACACTGAAGCTTTCTTT	CASSQYTGGDTEAFF